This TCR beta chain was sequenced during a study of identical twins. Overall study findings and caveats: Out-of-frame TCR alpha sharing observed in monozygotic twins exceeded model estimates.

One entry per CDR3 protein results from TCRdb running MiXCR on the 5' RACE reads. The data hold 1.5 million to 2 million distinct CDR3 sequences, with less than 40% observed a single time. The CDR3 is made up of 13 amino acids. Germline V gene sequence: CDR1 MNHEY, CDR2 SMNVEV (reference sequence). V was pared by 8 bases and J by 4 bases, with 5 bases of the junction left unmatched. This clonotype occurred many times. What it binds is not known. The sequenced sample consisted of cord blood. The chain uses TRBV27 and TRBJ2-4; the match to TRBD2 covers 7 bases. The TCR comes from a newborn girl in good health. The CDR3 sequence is CASRRLAKNIQYF. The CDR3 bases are TGTGCCAGCCGGAGACTAGCAAAAAACATTCAGTACTTC.